A selection of T cell receptor beta chains follows, all from one sample in a study of OX40 agonist ivuxolimab in advanced cancers. TCRdb's table, derived via immunoSEQ multiplex PCR, lists solely in-frame clones and lacks some. The repertoire has almost 70,000 clones, just over 85% of them found once; the top ten carry nearly 8.5%. The sample consisted of CD4+ or CD8+ T cells sorted from blood, taken in a trial of the OX40 agonist ivuxolimab. Receptors were obtained from an adult with an advanced solid tumor such as melanoma, head and neck, liver or kidney cancer. CDR3s include the opening cysteine and the closing phenylalanine or tryptophan. The D gene is left open where the match is weak. Clone size, where shown, is once, few, many, or a class for clones that have expanded.

TRBD1 | TRBJ1-6 | TRBV7-3 | NA | CASSLSGTGDSPLHF | TGTGCCAGCAGCTTATCCGGGACAGGAGATTCACCCCTCCACTTT
NA | TRBJ1-2 | TRBV28 | few | CALWEGNYGYTF | TGTGCATTATGGGAGGGGAACTATGGCTACACCTTC
NA | TRBJ1-5 | TRBV6-4 | NA | CASSVSPGGQPQHF | TGTGCCAGCAGTGTGAGCCCGGGAGGGCAGCCCCAGCATTTT
TRBD1 | TRBJ2-7 | TRBV29-1 | NA | CSVGTDLDEQYF | TGCAGCGTCGGGACAGACCTCGACGAGCAGTACTTC
NA | TRBJ2-7 | TRBV2 | once | CASSVSYEQYF | TGTGCCAGCAGTGTCTCCTACGAGCAGTACTTC
TRBD1 | TRBJ2-2 | TRBV7-2 | NA | CASSPTGTETPGELFF | TGTGCCAGCAGCCCGACCGGGACAGAGACGCCCGGGGAGCTGTTTTTT
NA | TRBJ1-5 | TRBV25-1 | NA | CASSELREEKPQHF | TGTGCCAGCAGTGAACTCAGGGAAGAGAAGCCCCAGCATTTT
NA | TRBJ2-2 | TRBV7-9 | once | CAKMDPGELFF | TGTGCCAAAATGGACCCCGGGGAGCTGTTTTTT
NA | TRBJ1-2 | TRBV5-1 | NA | CASSSGADYGYTF | TGCGCCAGCAGCTCCGGGGCCGACTATGGCTACACCTTC
TRBD2 | TRBJ2-5 | TRBV7-2 | NA | CASSLSASGGQETQYF | TGTGCCAGCAGCCTTTCTGCTAGCGGGGGCCAGGAGACCCAGTACTTC
NA | TRBJ1-1 | TRBV10-3 | NA | CAINEGGTEAFF | TGTGCCATCAATGAGGGGGGCACTGAAGCTTTCTTT
NA | TRBJ1-3 | TRBV19 | NA | CASSFDTLSSGNTIYF | TGTGCCAGTAGTTTCGACACACTGAGCTCTGGAAACACCATATATTTT
NA | TRBJ1-1 | TRBV4-1 | few | CASSQPPAGTRNTEAFF | TGCGCCAGCAGCCAACCCCCAGCGGGGACGAGGAACACTGAAGCTTTCTTT
NA | TRBJ1-5 | TRBV19 | NA | CATGQPYQPQHF | TGTGCCACCGGACAGCCGTATCAGCCCCAGCATTTT
NA | TRBJ2-7 | TRBV5-1 | NA | CASSPGDASSYEQYF | TGCGCCAGCAGCCCCGGGGACGCGAGCTCCTACGAGCAGTACTTC
NA | TRBJ2-7 | TRBV4-3 | NA | CASSQVLRSNEQYF | TGCGCCAGCAGCCAAGTCCTTAGGAGCAACGAGCAGTACTTC
TRBD1 | TRBJ2-2 | TRBV10-3 | NA | CAISRGTGATGELFF | TGTGCCATCAGTAGGGGGACAGGGGCAACCGGGGAGCTGTTTTTT
TRBD2 | TRBJ2-5 | TRBV11-2 | few | CASSPAGGAGETQYF | TGTGCCAGCAGCCCCGCCGGGGGGGCGGGAGAGACCCAGTACTTC
TRBD2 | TRBJ2-5 | TRBV5-1 | once | CASSLTSGPAETQYF | TGCGCCAGTTCTCTAACTAGCGGACCTGCGGAGACCCAGTACTTC
TRBD2 | TRBJ2-7 | TRBV6-5 | NA | CASSRGGGGTYEQYF | TGTGCCAGCAGTCGGGGGGGAGGGGGAACATACGAGCAGTACTTC
NA | TRBJ2-3 | TRBV10-3 | once | CAINNGGDTQYF | TGTGCCATCAATAACGGCGGCGATACGCAGTATTTT
NA | TRBJ1-1 | TRBV7-3 | NA | CASSLMGLNTEAFF | TGTGCCAGCAGCTTAATGGGGCTGAACACTGAAGCTTTCTTT
NA | TRBJ1-5 | TRBV7-8 | once | CASSFGASQFNQPQHF | TGTGCCAGCAGCTTCGGGGCCTCTCAGTTTAATCAGCCCCAGCATTTT
TRBD2 | TRBJ2-1 | TRBV6-6 | NA | CASTDGSGGNNEQFF | TGTGCCAGCACCGACGGTAGCGGGGGAAATAATGAGCAGTTCTTC
NA | TRBJ1-5 | TRBV11-3 | once | CASSLDGSNQPQHF | TGTGCCAGCAGCTTGGACGGTAGCAATCAGCCCCAGCATTTT
TRBD2 | TRBJ2-3 | TRBV5-1 | NA | CASSGEGNTQYF | TGCGCCAGCAGCGGGGAGGGGAATACGCAGTATTTT
NA | TRBJ1-2 | TRBV7-8 | NA | CASSLDTYGYTF | TGTGCCAGCAGCTTAGACACCTATGGCTACACCTTC
NA | TRBJ1-1 | TRBV5-1 | NA | CASSSAVSQGNTEAFF | TGCGCCAGCAGCTCGGCCGTTTCACAGGGGAACACTGAAGCTTTCTTT
NA | TRBJ1-1 | TRBV11-2 | NA | CASSLDSGKTTRAFF | TGTGCCAGCAGCTTAGATTCTGGGAAAACCACCCGAGCTTTCTTT
TRBD1 | TRBJ2-1 | TRBV11-2 | NA | CASSRQGDEQFF | TGTGCCAGCAGCCGACAGGGGGATGAGCAGTTCTTC
NA | TRBJ1-5 | TRBV19 | NA | CASTRDGDYSNQPQHF | TGTGCCAGTACCCGGGACGGCGACTATAGCAATCAGCCCCAGCATTTT